The 27 T cell receptor beta chains below come from one sample, sequenced in a study of shared clonotypes between healthy human individuals. Some clones are missing from TCRdb's copy, which holds only in-frame ones; the method was immunoSEQ multiplex PCR. The sample yields approximately 2.4 million clones, more than 90% seen once. The specimen sequenced was naive CD4+ T cells sorted from blood. Described subset: CD45RA+ positively selected. The source is a man aged 18-30 years in good health.

The chain employs TRBV11-3 and TRBJ2-5; the D gene is possibly TRBD1 (6 bases). The germline gives CDR1 SGHNT, CDR2 YENEEA. Deletions cut 1 base from V and 1 base from J, with 10 bases between. The CDR3 contains 15 residues. The CDR3 here is CASSLGAGVQETQYF. DNA of the CDR3: TGTGCCAGCAGCTTAGGGGCAGGGGTCCAAGAGACCCAGTACTTC.

The rearrangement links TRBV11-3 to TRBJ2-3, with D tentatively TRBD2 (5 bases). The germline V and J ends were trimmed by 2 bases and 2 bases, with 11 bases remaining between them. The CDR3 extends over 15 amino acids. CDR1 and CDR2 (germline): SGHNT, YENEEA. The CDR3 nucleotides read TGTGCCAGCAGCTTAACAGCGGAAGTCACAGATACGCAGTATTTT. Residues: CASSLTAEVTDTQYF.

In this sample, this clone turned up once. This chain uses TRBV5-1 with TRBJ1-4; D ambiguous. V lost 4 bases and J 15 bases, leaving 16 bases between the germline ends. CDR1 and CDR2 from the germline V gene are SGHRS and YFSETQ. CDR3 length: 12 residues. CDR3 amino acids: CASSPAGDIMFF. The CDR3, as DNA: TGCGCCAGCAGCCCAGCCGGAGATATAATGTTTTTT.

V usage is TRBV30 and J usage is TRBJ2-3, with 10 bases lining up with TRBD2. The trim removed 1 base at V and 5 bases at J, leaving 9 bases unmatched. The CDR3 spans 16 residues. The germline gives CDR1 GTSNPN, CDR2 SVGIG (reference sequence). This CDR3 is CAWSGAKRLAGDTQYF. Written as DNA, the CDR3 is TGTGCCTGGAGTGGAGCGAAACGACTAGCGGGAGATACGCAGTATTTT. Together with reference TRBV30 and TRBJ2-3, the CDR3 gives the full variable domain: SQTIHQWPATLVQPVGSPLSLECTVEGTSNPNLYWYRQAAGRGLQLLFYSVGIGQISSEVPQNLSASRPQDRQFILSSKKLLLSDSGFYLCAWSGAKRLAGDTQYFGPGTRLTVL.

The chain uses TRBV2 and TRBJ2-1; TRBD2 aligns across 9 bases. With V trimmed by 6 bases and J by 3 bases, 3 bases remained unmatched. The CDR3 has 14 residues. CDR1 SNHLY and CDR2 FYNNEI come from the germline V gene. CDR3 sequence: CASRVSGGYNEQFF. CDR3 DNA sequence: TGTGCCAGCAGAGTTAGCGGGGGCTACAATGAGCAGTTCTTC.

This clone has only a few counts. This chain joins TRBV2 and TRBJ1-2; TRBD1 is a possible D gene (5 bases). The length of the CDR3 is 14 residues. Deletions cut 5 bases from V and 7 bases from J, with 17 bases between. From germline, CDR1 is SNHLY and CDR2 FYNNEI. The CDR3 is CASSMGRGMSGYTF. The CDR3 DNA sequence: TGTGCCAGCAGTATGGGACGGGGGATGTCTGGCTACACCTTC.

This chain links TRBV9 with TRBJ1-2; tentatively, D is TRBD1 (5 bases). Germline V CDR1 and CDR2: SGDLS, YYNGEE. This CDR3 has 17 residues. Trimming stripped 5 bases from V and 2 bases from J, with 22 bases between. The CDR3 DNA sequence: TGTGCCAGCAGTGAACCGGCAAACGAGGGGATAAACTATGGCTACACCTTC. This translates into CASSEPANEGINYGYTF.

This chain links TRBV9 with TRBJ2-5; 10 nucleotides align to TRBD2. The CDR3 has 15 amino acids. CDR1 and CDR2 (germline): SGDLS, YYNGEE. V was pared by 2 bases and J by 2 bases, with 3 bases of the junction left unmatched. The CDR3 DNA is TGTGCCAGCAGCGTTAGCGGGGGGATTCAAGAGACCCAGTACTTC. This translates into CASSVSGGIQETQYF. The full variable domain, completed using reference TRBV9 and TRBJ2-5, is DSGVTQTPKHLITATGQRVTLRCSPRSGDLSVYWYQQSLDQGLQFLIQYYNGEERAKGNILERFSAQQFPDLHSELNLSSLELGDSALYFCASSVSGGIQETQYFGPGTRLLVL.

The CDR3 DNA sequence: TGCGCCAGCAGGAGCGGGACTAGCGGGAGACAGGAGCAGTACTTC. This encodes CASRSGTSGRQEQYF. The V gene is TRBV4-1, the J gene TRBJ2-7, with 14 positions matching TRBD2. The J segment lost 7 bases and the V segment lost 6 bases, leaving 8 bases of the junction unmatched. CDR3 length equals 15 residues. The germline V gene has CDR1 MGHRA and CDR2 YSYEKL.

This CDR3 reads CASGLTGQGSEQYF. In nucleotides, the CDR3 is TGTGCTAGTGGTCTAACGGGACAGGGCTCCGAGCAGTACTTC. This sequence joins TRBV12-5 and TRBJ2-7; TRBD1 aligns across 9 bases. CDR1 is LGHNT, CDR2 FRNRAP, per germline. Trimming removed 5 bases from V and 6 bases from J; junction bases left unmatched: 8. The CDR3 totals 14 residues.

As regards this clone: Other nucleotide sequences from this sample produce the same CDR3. This CDR3 is CASSYGARETQYF. CDR3 DNA sequence: TGTGCCAGCAGTTACGGTGCACGGGAGACCCAGTACTTC. This chain uses TRBV6-5 with TRBJ2-5, with D unclear. The CDR3 extends over 13 amino acids. Trimming cost V 2 bases and J 5 bases, with 9 bases left between them. Per germline, CDR1 MNHEY and CDR2 SVGAGI.

The rearrangement uses TRBV12-5 and TRBJ2-7; D gene uncertain. The CDR3 contains 14 residues. Trimming removed 1 base at V and 2 bases at J, with 9 bases between. CDR1 LGHNT and CDR2 FRNRAP come from the germline V gene. CDR3 nucleotide sequence: TGTGCTAGTGGTTTGGATGCTAGTACCTACGAGCAGTACTTC. Its translation is CASGLDASTYEQYF.

V is TRBV7-6 and J is TRBJ2-7, with 7 bases matching TRBD2. The CDR3 loop spans 14 amino acids. V trimming: 5 bases; J trimming: 5 bases; junction bases outside the gene matches: 9. Germline V gene sequence: CDR1 SGHVS, CDR2 FNYEAQ. The CDR3 sequence is CASSSAGLLHEQYF. For the CDR3, the DNA is TGTGCCAGCAGCAGCGCGGGACTACTCCACGAGCAGTACTTC. Based on the CDR3 plus reference TRBV7-6 and TRBJ2-7, the full variable domain is GAGVSQSPRYKVTKRGQDVALRCDPISGHVSLYWYRQALGQGPEFLTYFNYEAQQDKSGLPNDRFSAERPEGSISTLTIQRTEQRDSAMYRCASSSAGLLHEQYFGPGTRLTVT.

As concerns this clone: Other DNA sequences in this specimen translate into the identical CDR3. V is TRBV7-2 and J is TRBJ2-2; tentatively, D is TRBD2 (6 bases). Germline-derived CDR1 and CDR2 are SGHTA and FQGNSA. The CDR3 is 14 residues long. V gave up 0 bases and J gave up 5 bases, with 7 bases separating them. The CDR3 bases are TGTGCCAGCAGCTTAGCGGGAGGAACCGGGGAGCTGTTTTTT. Amino acid sequence: CASSLAGGTGELFF.

The J gene is TRBJ1-2, the V gene TRBV4-2, with D possibly TRBD1 on 5 matching bases. The CDR3 spans 15 residues. Between the trimmed V and J ends, which lost 0 bases and 2 bases, there was a span of 10 bases. Per germline, CDR1 LGHNA and CDR2 YNFKEQ. The CDR3 region is CASSQDIGTNYGYTF. CDR3 in DNA: TGTGCCAGCAGCCAAGACATAGGGACGAACTATGGCTACACCTTC.

J is TRBJ1-1 and V is TRBV10-3; TRBD1 aligns across 7 bases. The CDR3 extends over 19 amino acids. Germline V gene data show CDR1 as ENHRY and CDR2 as SYGVKD. J was trimmed by 0 bases and V by 0 bases; bases with no gene match: 13. CDR3 loop: CAISESRSGTEILNTEAFF. The CDR3 coding sequence is TGTGCCATCAGTGAGTCGCGAAGCGGGACAGAAATATTGAACACTGAAGCTTTCTTT.

The chain couples TRBV11-2 to TRBJ2-7; D gene unclear. This CDR3 region has 13 residues. Germline V gene sequence: CDR1 SGHAT, CDR2 FQNNGV. V was clipped by 5 bases and J by 3 bases, with 11 bases between them. In DNA, the CDR3 is TGTGCCAGCAGCGGCCCTGCGGTCTACGAGCAGTACTTC. Residues: CASSGPAVYEQYF.

This clone was picked up a small number of times. CDR3 DNA sequence: TGTGCCAGCACTACAGGGGCTGGAGGCTACACCTTC. It specifies CASTTGAGGYTF. The chain combines TRBV6-6 with TRBJ1-2; the match to TRBD1 covers 7 bases. The trim removed 7 bases at V and 8 bases at J, leaving 7 bases unmatched. The CDR3 runs to 12 residues. Germline V CDR1 and CDR2: MNHNY, SVGAGI (reference sequence).

A remark on this clone: The sample holds other DNA sequences that translate to the same CDR3. The V gene is TRBV6-5, the J gene TRBJ2-7; 8 bases fit TRBD1. CDR3 size: 11 residues. With 8 bases clipped from V and 7 bases from J, the junction kept 4 bases outside the gene matches. The germline V gene has CDR1 MNHEY and CDR2 SVGAGI. The CDR3: CASRQGLEQYF. For the CDR3, the DNA is TGTGCCAGCCGACAGGGGCTTGAGCAGTACTTC.

CDR3 DNA: TGCGCCAGCAGGATAAGACTAGCGGGGGGCCGTGACACAGATACGCAGTATTTT. Its translation is CASRIRLAGGRDTDTQYF. The V gene is TRBV5-1, the J gene TRBJ2-3; 13 bases align to TRBD2. Germline trimming cut 5 bases from V and 2 bases from J; bases unmatched to any gene: 11. The germline gives CDR1 SGHRS, CDR2 YFSETQ. The CDR3 loop spans 18 amino acids.

In regard to this clone: Other DNA sequences in this specimen translate into the identical CDR3. This chain links TRBV19 with TRBJ1-5; D gene unclear. V was trimmed by 6 bases and J by 0 bases, leaving 12 bases between them. The CDR3 has 15 residues. In germline, CDR1 is LNHDA, CDR2 SQIVND (reference sequence). CDR3 DNA sequence: TGTGCCAGTAGGGAGACGGCGTATAGCAATCAGCCCCAGCATTTT. This gives the protein CASRETAYSNQPQHF.

This chain's CDR3 is CASRSQGTGMTQYF. CDR3 sequence (DNA): TGTGCCAGCAGGAGTCAGGGCACGGGGATGACCCAGTACTTC. The rearrangement joins TRBV2 to TRBJ2-5, with D perhaps matching TRBD1 or TRBD2 (5 bases each). V gave up 6 bases and J gave up 7 bases, with 18 bases separating them. Germline loops: CDR1 SNHLY, CDR2 FYNNEI. The CDR3 length is 14 residues.

This clone appeared once. The chain couples TRBV11-2 to TRBJ2-3; D is ambiguous. V was shortened by 2 bases and J by 6 bases, with 6 bases between the two germline ends. The CDR3 totals 12 residues. Per germline, CDR1 SGHAT and CDR2 FQNNGV. This CDR3 is CASSLSEDTQYF. The CDR3 DNA reads as TGTGCCAGCAGCTTATCTGAGGATACGCAGTATTTT.

The chain joins TRBV27 to TRBJ1-1; D is possibly TRBD1 (5 bases). Germline CDR1 MNHEY, CDR2 SMNVEV (reference sequence). V shed 3 bases and J shed 1 base, with 9 bases lying between them. The CDR3 loop spans 14 amino acids. The CDR3 bases are TGTGCCAGCAGTTTGGGGGTAGGGAACACTGAAGCTTTCTTT. It codes for CASSLGVGNTEAFF.

The rearrangement joins TRBV28 to TRBJ1-3; no clear D gene. This CDR3 contains 15 residues. Per germline, CDR1 MDHEN and CDR2 SYDVKM. V was cut by 3 bases and J by 0 bases, with 9 bases left in between. DNA for the CDR3: TGTGCCAGCAGTTTCGAACGGATCTCTGGAAACACCATATATTTT. It translates to CASSFERISGNTIYF. Drawing the rest from reference TRBV28 and TRBJ1-3, the complete variable domain is DVKVTQSSRYLVKRTGEKVFLECVQDMDHENMFWYRQDPGLGLRLIYFSYDVKMKEKGDIPEGYSVSREKKERFSLILESASTNQTSMYLCASSFERISGNTIYFGEGSWLTVV.

The chain uses TRBV9 and TRBJ2-7; 8 bases map to TRBD1. The CDR3 is made up of 14 amino acids. The germline gives CDR1 SGDLS, CDR2 YYNGEE. J was trimmed by 2 bases and V by 4 bases; bases with no gene match: 5. The CDR3 spells CASSNGQGTYEQYF. The CDR3 DNA is TGTGCCAGCAGCAACGGACAGGGAACCTACGAGCAGTACTTC.

This chain uses TRBV19 with TRBJ2-1, with a possible D match to TRBD2 (6 bases). CDR3 size: 13 residues. Germline lookup yields CDR1 LNHDA and CDR2 SQIVND (reference sequence). Trimming took 6 bases from V and 4 from J, leaving 10 bases between them. CDR3 in DNA: TGTGCCAGTAGGCGGGGCAGATACAATGAGCAGTTCTTC. Its protein is CASRRGRYNEQFF.